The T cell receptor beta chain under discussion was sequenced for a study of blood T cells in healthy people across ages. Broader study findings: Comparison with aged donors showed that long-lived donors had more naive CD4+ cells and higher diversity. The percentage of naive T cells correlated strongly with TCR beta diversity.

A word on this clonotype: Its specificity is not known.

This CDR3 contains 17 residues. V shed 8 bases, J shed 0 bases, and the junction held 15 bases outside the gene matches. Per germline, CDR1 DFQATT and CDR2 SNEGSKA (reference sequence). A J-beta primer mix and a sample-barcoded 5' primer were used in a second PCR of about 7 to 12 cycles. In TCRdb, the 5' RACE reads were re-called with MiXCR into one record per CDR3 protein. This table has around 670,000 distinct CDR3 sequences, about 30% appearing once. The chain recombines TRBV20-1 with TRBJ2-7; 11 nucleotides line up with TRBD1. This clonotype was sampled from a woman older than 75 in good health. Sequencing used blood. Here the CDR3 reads CSWMGGQGDVSSYEQYF. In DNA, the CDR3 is TGCAGTTGGATGGGGGGACAGGGGGATGTGAGCTCCTACGAGCAGTACTTC.